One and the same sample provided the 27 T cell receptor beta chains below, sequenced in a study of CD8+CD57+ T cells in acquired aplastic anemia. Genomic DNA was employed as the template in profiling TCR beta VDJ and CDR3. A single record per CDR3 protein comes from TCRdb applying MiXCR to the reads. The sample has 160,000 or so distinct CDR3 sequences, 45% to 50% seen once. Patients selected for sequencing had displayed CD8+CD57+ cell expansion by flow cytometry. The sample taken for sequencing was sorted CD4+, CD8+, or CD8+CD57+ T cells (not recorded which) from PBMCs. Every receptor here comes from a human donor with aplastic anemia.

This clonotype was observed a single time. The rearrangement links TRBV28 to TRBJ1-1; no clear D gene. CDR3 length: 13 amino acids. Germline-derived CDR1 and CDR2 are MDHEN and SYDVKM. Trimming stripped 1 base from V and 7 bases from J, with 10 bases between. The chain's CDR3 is CASSLYGEDEAFF. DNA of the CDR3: TGTGCCAGCAGTTTATATGGGGAAGATGAAGCTTTCTTT. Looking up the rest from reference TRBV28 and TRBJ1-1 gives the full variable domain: DVKVTQSSRYLVKRTGEKVFLECVQDMDHENMFWYRQDPGLGLRLIYFSYDVKMKEKGDIPEGYSVSREKKERFSLILESASTNQTSMYLCASSLYGEDEAFFGQGTRLTVV.

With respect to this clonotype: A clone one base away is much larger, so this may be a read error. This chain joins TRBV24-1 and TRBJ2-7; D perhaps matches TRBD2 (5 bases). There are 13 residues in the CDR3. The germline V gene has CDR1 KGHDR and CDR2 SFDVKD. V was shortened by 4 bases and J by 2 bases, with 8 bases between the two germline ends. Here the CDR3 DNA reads TGTGCCACCAGTGAAGCCGGGGCCTACGAGCAGTACTTC. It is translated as CATSEAGAYEQYF.

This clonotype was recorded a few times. The CDR3 region is CSERGQTNEQFF. CDR3 DNA: TGCAGCGAGCGGGGACAGACTAATGAGCAGTTCTTC. The rearrangement links TRBV29-1 to TRBJ2-1; D is perhaps TRBD1 or TRBD2 (7 bases each). This CDR3 is 12 amino acids long. The germline V gene has CDR1 SQVTM and CDR2 ANQGSEA. V lost 7 bases and J 7 bases, leaving 14 bases between the germline ends.

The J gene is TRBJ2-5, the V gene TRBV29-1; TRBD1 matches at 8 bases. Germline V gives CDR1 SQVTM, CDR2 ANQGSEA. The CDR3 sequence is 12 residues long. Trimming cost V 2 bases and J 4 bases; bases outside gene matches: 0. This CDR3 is CSVEQGAETQYF. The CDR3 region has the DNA TGCAGCGTTGAACAGGGGGCAGAGACCCAGTACTTC.

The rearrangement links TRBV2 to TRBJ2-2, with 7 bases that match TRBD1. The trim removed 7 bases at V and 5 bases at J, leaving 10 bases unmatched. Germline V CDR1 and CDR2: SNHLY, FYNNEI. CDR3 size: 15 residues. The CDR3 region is CASTPVTGATGELFF. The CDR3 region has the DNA TGTGCCAGCACCCCTGTCACAGGGGCGACCGGGGAGCTGTTTTTT.

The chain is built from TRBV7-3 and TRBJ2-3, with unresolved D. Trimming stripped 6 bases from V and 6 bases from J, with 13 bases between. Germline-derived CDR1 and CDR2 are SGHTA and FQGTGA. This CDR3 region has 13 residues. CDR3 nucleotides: TGTGCCAGCAGTCACGGCGAGGTGGATACGCAGTATTTT. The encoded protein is CASSHGEVDTQYF.

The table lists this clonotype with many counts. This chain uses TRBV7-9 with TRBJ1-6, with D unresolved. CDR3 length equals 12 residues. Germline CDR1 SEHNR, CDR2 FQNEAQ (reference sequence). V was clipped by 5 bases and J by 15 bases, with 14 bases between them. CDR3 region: CASSAPMELLHF. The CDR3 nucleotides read TGTGCCAGCAGCGCTCCAATGGAACTCCTCCACTTT. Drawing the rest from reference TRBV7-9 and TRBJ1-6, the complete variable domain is DTGVSQNPRHKITKRGQNVTFRCDPISEHNRLYWYRQTLGQGPEFLTYFQNEAQLEKSRLLSDRFSAERPKGSFSTLEIQRTEQGDSAMYLCASSAPMELLHFGNGTRLTVT.

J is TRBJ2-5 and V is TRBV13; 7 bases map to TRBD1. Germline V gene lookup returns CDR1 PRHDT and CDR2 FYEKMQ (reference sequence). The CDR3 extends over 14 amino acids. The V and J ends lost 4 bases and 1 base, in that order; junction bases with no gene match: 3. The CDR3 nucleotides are TGTGCCAGCAGCTATGGGACAGTCCAAGAGACCCAGTACTTC. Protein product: CASSYGTVQETQYF.

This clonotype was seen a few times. The CDR3 coding sequence is TGTGCCAGCAGTGCAGATGGGGGGGAGGGCCATAATTCACCCCTCCACTTT. Protein: CASSADGGEGHNSPLHF. The rearrangement joins TRBV25-1 to TRBJ1-6; weak D call: TRBD1 (5 bases). V lost 4 bases to trimming and J lost 5 bases, with 18 bases between them. The germline gives CDR1 MGHDK, CDR2 SYGVNS. The CDR3 contains 17 residues. Variable domain in full (rest from reference TRBV25-1 and TRBJ1-6): EADIYQTPRYLVIGTGKKITLECSQTMGHDKMYWYQQDPGMELHLIHYSYGVNSTEKGDLSSESTVSRIRTEHFPLTLESARPSHTSQYLCASSADGGEGHNSPLHFGNGTRLTVT.

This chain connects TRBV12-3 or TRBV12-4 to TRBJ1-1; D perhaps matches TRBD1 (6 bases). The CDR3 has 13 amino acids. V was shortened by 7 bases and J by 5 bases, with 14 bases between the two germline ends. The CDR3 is CASTTTGRTEAFF. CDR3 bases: TGTGCCAGCACTACAACAGGGCGAACTGAAGCTTTCTTT.

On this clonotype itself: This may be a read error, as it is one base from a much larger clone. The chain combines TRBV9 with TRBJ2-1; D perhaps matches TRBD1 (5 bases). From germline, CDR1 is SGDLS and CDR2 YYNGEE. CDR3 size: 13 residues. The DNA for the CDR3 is TGTGCCAGCAACACAGGTATGGTCGATGAGCAGTCCTTC. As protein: CASNTGMVDEQSF.

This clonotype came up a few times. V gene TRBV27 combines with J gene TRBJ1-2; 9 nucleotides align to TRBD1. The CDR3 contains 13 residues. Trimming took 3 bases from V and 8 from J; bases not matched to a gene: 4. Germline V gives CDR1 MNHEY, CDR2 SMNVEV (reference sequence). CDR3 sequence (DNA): TGTGCCAGCAGTTTCTACAGGGGGCTCGGCTACACCTTC. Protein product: CASSFYRGLGYTF.

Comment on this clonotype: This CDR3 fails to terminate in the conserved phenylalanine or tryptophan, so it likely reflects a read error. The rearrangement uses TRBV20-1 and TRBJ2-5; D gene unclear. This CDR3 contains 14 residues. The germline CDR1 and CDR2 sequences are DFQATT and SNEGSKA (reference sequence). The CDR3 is CSASRAGREETQYL. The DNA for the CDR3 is TGCAGTGCGAGTAGGGCTGGGCGTGAGGAGACTCAGTACCTC.

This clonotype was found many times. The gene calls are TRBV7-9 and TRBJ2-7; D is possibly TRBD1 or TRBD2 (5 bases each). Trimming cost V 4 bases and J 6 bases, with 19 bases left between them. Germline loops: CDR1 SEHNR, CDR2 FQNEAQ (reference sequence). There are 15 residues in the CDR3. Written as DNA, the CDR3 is TGTGCCAGCAGCTCCGCCTGGGGGTCGGGTCGCGAGCAGTACTTC. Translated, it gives CASSSAWGSGREQYF.

The CDR3 protein is CAISASRDGTAKFEAFF. The CDR3 DNA is TGTGCCATCAGTGCCTCTAGGGACGGAACAGCGAAGTTTGAAGCTTTCTTT. V is TRBV10-3 and J is TRBJ1-1, with D maybe TRBD1 (5 bases). The CDR3 consists of 17 residues. The germline CDR1 and CDR2 sequences are ENHRY and SYGVKD. V was shortened by 4 bases and J by 7 bases, with 25 bases between the two germline ends.

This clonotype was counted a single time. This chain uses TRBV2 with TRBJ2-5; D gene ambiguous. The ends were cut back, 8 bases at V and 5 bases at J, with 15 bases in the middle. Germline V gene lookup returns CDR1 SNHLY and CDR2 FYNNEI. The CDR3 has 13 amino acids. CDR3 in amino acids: CASDGGFSETQYF. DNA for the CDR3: TGTGCCAGCGACGGTGGGTTTTCGGAGACCCAGTACTTC.

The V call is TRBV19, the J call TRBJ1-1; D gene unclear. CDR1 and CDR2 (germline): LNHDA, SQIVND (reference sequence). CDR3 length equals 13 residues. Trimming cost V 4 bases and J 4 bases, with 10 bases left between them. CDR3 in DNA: TGTGCCAGTAGTAGAATGAGTCGCACTGAAGCTTTCTTT. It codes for CASSRMSRTEAFF.

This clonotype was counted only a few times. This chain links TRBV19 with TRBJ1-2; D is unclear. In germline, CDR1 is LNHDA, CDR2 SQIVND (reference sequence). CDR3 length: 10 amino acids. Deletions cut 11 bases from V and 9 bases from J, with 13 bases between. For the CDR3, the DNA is TGTGCCTTTGATTTGGTCCGCTACACCTTC. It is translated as CAFDLVRYTF.

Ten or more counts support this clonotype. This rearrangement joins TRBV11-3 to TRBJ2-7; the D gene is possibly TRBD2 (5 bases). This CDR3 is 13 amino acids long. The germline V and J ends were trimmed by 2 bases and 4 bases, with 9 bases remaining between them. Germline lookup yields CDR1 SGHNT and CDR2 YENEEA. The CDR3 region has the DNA TGTGCCAGCAGCTTATCGGCGGGTTACGAGCAGTACTTC. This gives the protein CASSLSAGYEQYF.

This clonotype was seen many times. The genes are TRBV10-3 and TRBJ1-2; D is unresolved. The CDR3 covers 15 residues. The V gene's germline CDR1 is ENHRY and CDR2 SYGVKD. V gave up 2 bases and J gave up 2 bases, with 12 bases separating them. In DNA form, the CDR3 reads TGTGCCATCAGTGAGGCAGTAGAAGTAAACTATGGCTACACCTTC. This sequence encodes CAISEAVEVNYGYTF.

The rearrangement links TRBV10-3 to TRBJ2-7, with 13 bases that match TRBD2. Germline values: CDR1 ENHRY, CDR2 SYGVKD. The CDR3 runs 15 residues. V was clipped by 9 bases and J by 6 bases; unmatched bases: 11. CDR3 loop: CAIDPGTSGTSEQYF. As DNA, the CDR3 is TGTGCCATTGACCCGGGGACTAGCGGGACGAGCGAGCAGTACTTC.

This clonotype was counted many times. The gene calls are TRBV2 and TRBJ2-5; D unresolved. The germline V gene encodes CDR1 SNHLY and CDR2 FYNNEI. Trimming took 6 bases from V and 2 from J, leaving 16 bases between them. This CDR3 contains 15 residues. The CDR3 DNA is TGTGCCAGCAGCCCACAGAACTTCGGGCAAGAGACCCAGTACTTC. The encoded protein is CASSPQNFGQETQYF.

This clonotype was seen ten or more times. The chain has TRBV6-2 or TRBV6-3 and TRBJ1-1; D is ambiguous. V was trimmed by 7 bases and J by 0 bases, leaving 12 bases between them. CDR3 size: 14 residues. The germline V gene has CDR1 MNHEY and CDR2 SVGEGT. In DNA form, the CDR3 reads TGTGCCAGCATCTCAACGGGTATGAACACTGAAGCTTTCTTT. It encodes CASISTGMNTEAFF.

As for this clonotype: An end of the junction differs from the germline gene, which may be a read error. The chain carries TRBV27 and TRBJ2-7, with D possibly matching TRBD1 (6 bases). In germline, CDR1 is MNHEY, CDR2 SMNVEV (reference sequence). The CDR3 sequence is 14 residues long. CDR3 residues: CASSSTGHYYGQYF. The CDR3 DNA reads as TGTGCCAGCAGTTCGACAGGTCATTACTACGGGCAGTACTTC.

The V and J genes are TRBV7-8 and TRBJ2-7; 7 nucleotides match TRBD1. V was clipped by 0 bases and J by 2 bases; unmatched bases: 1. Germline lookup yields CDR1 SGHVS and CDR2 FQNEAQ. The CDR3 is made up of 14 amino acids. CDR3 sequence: CASSLATGPYEQYF. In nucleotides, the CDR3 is TGTGCCAGCAGCTTAGCGACAGGGCCCTACGAGCAGTACTTC.

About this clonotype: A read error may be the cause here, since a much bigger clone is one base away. The CDR3 bases are TGTGCCAGCGCCGGCGAGGCAGGGGGTTCCTCAAACTCCTACAATGAGCAGTTCTTC. The encoded protein is CASAGEAGGSSNSYNEQFF. V and J are TRBV11-1 and TRBJ2-1; 7 bases align to TRBD1. V lost 8 bases, J lost 0 bases, and 19 bases stayed unmatched. CDR1 SGHAT and CDR2 FQDESV come from the germline V gene (reference sequence). CDR3 length equals 19 residues.

The CDR3 nucleotides read TGTGCCTGGAGGGGCCTCCCGAGCAGGGGGCAAGAGACCCAGTACTTC. Amino acid sequence: CAWRGLPSRGQETQYF. V and J are TRBV30 and TRBJ2-5; 7 nucleotides match TRBD1. With V trimmed by 3 bases and J by 2 bases, 12 bases remained unmatched. The CDR3 covers 16 residues. CDR1 and CDR2 (germline): GTSNPN, SVGIG (reference sequence). The full variable domain, in which reference TRBV30 and TRBJ2-5 provide the parts outside the CDR3, is SQTIHQWPATLVQPVGSPLSLECTVEGTSNPNLYWYRQAAGRGLQLLFYSVGIGQISSEVPQNLSASRPQDRQFILSSKKLLLSDSGFYLCAWRGLPSRGQETQYFGPGTRLLVL.